Given below is one TCR beta chain in context. The source of the sample is a study of cytomegalovirus exposure and HLA in healthy donors. Germline assignment: CDR1 SEHNR and CDR2 FQNEAQ (reference sequence). Trimming stripped 4 bases from V and 3 bases from J, with 23 bases between. The CDR3 totals 18 residues. PCR amplification relied on 60 Vbeta primers (plus 13 Jbeta primers). Libraries were prepared by immunoSEQ multiplex PCR; TCRdb keeps only in-frame clonotypes and omits some of them. Of around 180,000 clones listed, roughly 77% are singletons. The sequence came from a woman in her 50s in good health and CMV-seronegative. Source material: PBMCs. J is TRBJ2-3 and V is TRBV7-9; D might be TRBD2 (6 bases). The CDR3 nucleotides read TGTGCCAGCAGCTCGATGGGGCATTGGGGGGAAGGAACAGATACGCAGTATTTT. Its protein is CASSSMGHWGEGTDTQYF.